The T cell receptor beta chain described here comes from a study of shared clonotypes between healthy human individuals. Turning to the study itself: CD4 naive and CD4 memory each took three plates per donor, while CD8 naive took two and CD8 memory one.

CDR3 length: 13 residues. Looked up from germline, CDR1 is LGHNA and CDR2 is YSLEER. V was pared by 0 bases and J by 0 bases, with 0 bases between. Study results and caveats: Rarefaction demonstrated incomplete sorted-subset sequencing despite large depth. Estimated richness values were generally larger in naive subsets than in memory subsets.

Using immunoSEQ multiplex PCR, the repertoire was profiled, and TCRdb retains in-frame clones only, with some absent. Of approximately 2.5 million clones listed, more than 90% were seen once; the top ten hold roughly 0.15%. Details on this clone: Its cognate antigen is unknown.

The sample taken for sequencing was naive CD4+ T cells sorted from blood. Subset specified: CD45RA+ positively selected. The TCR originated in a man younger than 35 in good health. The V and J genes are TRBV4-3 and TRBJ2-1; D remains unclear. For the CDR3, the DNA is TGCGCCAGCAGCCAAGACTCCTACAATGAGCAGTTCTTC. It translates to CASSQDSYNEQFF.